These 22 T cell receptor beta chains were all obtained from the same sample, sequenced in a study of T cells in Graves' hyperthyroidism and ophthalmopathy (dated by TCRdb to between 2017 and 2020). Libraries were built with multiplex PCR. The run used an Illumina HiSeq 2000. TCR beta CDR3 regions were amplified from RNA transcripts. A first-round RT-PCR of the TCR CDR3 used the HTBI primer set with the Qiagen OneStep RT-PCR kit. TCRdb reran the public reads through fastp at Q25 and MiXCR, keeping productive beta chains. Rows are unified per CDR3 protein, each entry keeping the most common DNA and genes. The sample table holds 310,000 or so distinct CDR3 sequences, of which about 18% were seen once. In total, the top ten clones hold approximately 60% of the sample. Sequencing was carried out using blood. The origin of the receptors is a woman aged 55 to 70 with Graves' ophthalmopathy.

This clonotype has only a few counts. The V gene is TRBV4-2, the J gene TRBJ2-1, with 8 positions matching TRBD1. The V gene's germline CDR1 is LGHNA and CDR2 YNFKEQ. The length of the CDR3 is 13 residues. V was pared by 3 bases and J by 15 bases, with 10 bases of the junction left unmatched. CDR3 residues: CASSHSDREILFF. In DNA form, the CDR3 reads TGTGCCAGCAGCCATTCGGACAGGGAGATTCTGTTCTTC.

The table lists this clonotype with many counts. The chain recombines TRBV7-3 with TRBJ2-5; D is ambiguous. Germline values: CDR1 SGHTA, CDR2 FQGTGA. Trimming cost V 1 base and J 1 base, with 10 bases left between them. The CDR3 length is 15 residues. The CDR3 coding sequence is TGTGCCAGCAGCTTAATGGGCAGTTCCCAAGAGACCCAGTACTTC. This encodes CASSLMGSSQETQYF.

This clonotype was seen only a few times. The chain links TRBV10-1 to TRBJ2-1, with 8 bases lining up with TRBD1. V trimming: 6 bases; J trimming: 7 bases; junction bases outside the gene matches: 5. The CDR3 runs to 13 residues. The germline gives CDR1 WNHNN, CDR2 SYGVQD (reference sequence). CDR3 in DNA: TGCGCCAGCAGCCACAGGACAGGGAATGAGCAGTTCTTC. This translates into CASSHRTGNEQFF.

With regard to this clonotype: Being one base from a much bigger clone, this may be a read error. The chain joins TRBV7-4 to TRBJ1-2; D perhaps matches TRBD1 (6 bases). Germline loops: CDR1 SGHVT, CDR2 SQSDAQ. The V end lost 8 bases, the J end lost 6 bases, and 13 bases lay between the germline ends. This CDR3 region has 12 residues. Here the CDR3 DNA reads TGTGCCAGCGGCCTAAGGGGGGATGGCTACACCTTC. Amino acid sequence: CASGLRGDGYTF.

In its sample, this clonotype was seen many times. The chain couples TRBV5-8 to TRBJ1-1; the D is unclear. Germline-derived CDR1 and CDR2 are SGHTS and YDEGEE. The ends were cut back, 6 bases at V and 4 bases at J, with 13 bases in the middle. CDR3 size: 13 residues. In DNA, the CDR3 is TGTGCCAGCACCCTGGAACGTGGCACTGAAGCTTTCTTT. It yields the protein CASTLERGTEAFF.

The chain combines TRBV7-6 with TRBJ1-4, with 8 bases identical to TRBD1. Germline V CDR1 and CDR2: SGHVS, FNYEAQ. This CDR3 is built from 15 residues. Losses at the gene ends were 5 bases for V and 6 bases for J; bases not matched to a gene: 8. The CDR3 DNA reads TGTGCCAGCAGCCCCCAGGACAGGGTTTATGAAAAACTGTTTTTT. It encodes CASSPQDRVYEKLFF. The whole variable domain, remainder taken from reference TRBV7-6 and TRBJ1-4, is GAGVSQSPRYKVTKRGQDVALRCDPISGHVSLYWYRQALGQGPEFLTYFNYEAQQDKSGLPNDRFSAERPEGSISTLTIQRTEQRDSAMYRCASSPQDRVYEKLFFGSGTQLSVL.

This clonotype was counted at least ten times. This chain links TRBV7-2 with TRBJ2-3; D remains unclear. The CDR3 is 14 residues long. The V end was cut by 2 bases, the J end by 2 bases, with 8 bases between. Per the germline V gene, CDR1 is SGHTA and CDR2 is FQGNSA. The CDR3 reads CASSLLGITDTQYF. The CDR3 DNA reads as TGTGCCAGCAGCTTACTAGGGATCACAGATACGCAGTATTTT.

The J gene is TRBJ2-5, the V gene TRBV5-4; D is tentatively TRBD1 or TRBD2 (5 bases each). With 4 bases removed from V and 5 bases from J, the gap between germline ends came to 18 bases. Per the germline V gene, CDR1 is SGHNT and CDR2 is YYREEE (reference sequence). The CDR3 sequence is 15 residues long. CDR3 in amino acids: CASSNPRGLGETQYF. In nucleotides, the CDR3 is TGTGCCAGCAGCAACCCGAGGGGCTTAGGGGAGACCCAGTACTTC.

The rearrangement links TRBV19 to TRBJ2-1; D perhaps matches TRBD1 (6 bases). Per germline, CDR1 LNHDA and CDR2 SQIVND (reference sequence). The V end lost 4 bases, the J end lost 8 bases, and 21 bases lay between the germline ends. This CDR3 has 16 amino acids. CDR3 region: CASSSRSGARVDEQFF. In DNA, the CDR3 is TGTGCCAGTAGTAGCCGCTCAGGGGCGAGGGTGGATGAGCAGTTCTTC.

In this sample, this clonotype turned up a few times. The chain is built from TRBV7-9 and TRBJ2-1; TRBD2 aligns across 13 bases. Germline V lookup: CDR1 SEHNR, CDR2 FQNEAQ (reference sequence). V trimming: 1 base; J trimming: 8 bases; junction bases outside the gene matches: 2. This CDR3 is built from 15 residues. CDR3 sequence: CASSLGTSGGHEQFF. DNA of the CDR3: TGTGCCAGCAGCTTAGGGACTAGCGGGGGCCATGAGCAGTTCTTC.

This clonotype was observed at least ten times. The chain carries TRBV5-1 and TRBJ2-3; a weak D match, TRBD2 (5 bases). Per the germline V gene, CDR1 is SGHRS and CDR2 is YFSETQ. The CDR3 runs to 15 residues. V gave up 2 bases and J gave up 2 bases, with 12 bases separating them. This chain's CDR3 is CASSLSSRVTDTQYF. The CDR3 bases are TGCGCCAGCAGCTTATCTTCGAGGGTCACAGATACGCAGTATTTT.

This clonotype was counted many times. This sequence joins TRBV6-1 and TRBJ2-7; 8 nucleotides align to TRBD1. The V and J ends lost 5 bases and 3 bases, in that order; junction bases with no gene match: 3. Germline V gene data show CDR1 as MNHNS and CDR2 as SASEGT. The CDR3 length is 13 residues. In nucleotides, the CDR3 is TGTGCCAGCAGTCTGGACAGGGACTACGAGCAGTACTTC. It specifies CASSLDRDYEQYF.

This clonotype has ten or more counts. V usage is TRBV15 and J usage is TRBJ1-1; no clear D gene. Between the trimmed V and J ends, which lost 0 bases and 0 bases, there was a span of 8 bases. The germline V gene has CDR1 LNHNV and CDR2 YYDKDF (reference sequence). This CDR3 has 15 amino acids. Here the CDR3 reads CATSREATLNTEAFF. DNA of the CDR3: TGTGCCACCAGCAGAGAAGCGACCCTGAACACTGAAGCTTTCTTT.

In its sample, this clonotype was seen many times. The chain recombines TRBV6-1 with TRBJ1-1; no definite D call. The CDR3 is 16 residues long. V lost 2 bases and J 3 bases, leaving 16 bases between the germline ends. The germline CDR1 and CDR2 sequences are MNHNS and SASEGT. CDR3 DNA sequence: TGTGCCAGCAGTGAAAGTTGGGGAAGTGTGCACACTGAAGCTTTCTTT. Translation gives CASSESWGSVHTEAFF.

This clonotype was seen at least ten times. The chain employs TRBV20-1 and TRBJ1-1, with 8 bases identical to TRBD1. Germline V gene sequence: CDR1 DFQATT, CDR2 SNEGSKA (reference sequence). V lost 6 bases to trimming and J lost 5 bases; unmatched junction nucleotides: 8. This CDR3 comprises 13 residues. The CDR3 loop is CSATQGARTEAFF. The DNA for the CDR3 is TGCAGTGCCACCCAGGGGGCGCGAACTGAAGCTTTCTTT.

Only a few counts were recorded for this clonotype. The chain employs TRBV10-1 and TRBJ1-1; tentatively, D is TRBD1 (5 bases). The CDR3 loop spans 16 amino acids. The germline V gene encodes CDR1 WNHNN and CDR2 SYGVQD (reference sequence). V was cut by 7 bases and J by 8 bases, with 26 bases left in between. The CDR3: CASIRGDSGRGGEAFF. DNA for the CDR3: TGCGCCAGCATTCGGGGGGACTCCGGTCGGGGTGGGGAAGCTTTCTTT.

CDR3: CASSFWNTGELFF. As DNA, the CDR3 is TGTGCCAGCAGTTTCTGGAACACCGGGGAGCTGTTTTTT. The chain joins TRBV27 to TRBJ2-2; D unclear. Germline lookup yields CDR1 MNHEY and CDR2 SMNVEV (reference sequence). The CDR3 spans 13 residues. V lost 3 bases, J lost 1 base, and 3 bases lay in between.

There are many counts of this clonotype. The V gene is TRBV2, the J gene TRBJ2-1, with 12 bases that match TRBD2. Germline CDR1 reads SNHLY; CDR2 reads FYNNEI. This CDR3 has 15 amino acids. Trimming at V came to 11 bases and at J to 8 bases, leaving 13 bases not matched to a gene. CDR3 nucleotides: TGTGCCCATACAAATCTAGCGGGGGGGCAGGATGAGCAGTTCTTC. This encodes CAHTNLAGGQDEQFF.

Turning to this clonotype: In this CDR3 the conserved last residue, phenylalanine or tryptophan, is missing, so a read error is likely. The chain has TRBV6-1 and TRBJ2-7; TRBD2 aligns across 7 bases. Germline V gene sequence: CDR1 MNHNS, CDR2 SASEGT. The CDR3 has 13 residues. Trimming removed 8 bases from V and 0 bases from J; junction bases left unmatched: 4. The CDR3 nucleotides read TGTGCCAGCGGGAGGGGCATCTCCTACGAGCAGTACTCC. This gives the protein CASGRGISYEQYS.

The J gene is TRBJ1-3, the V gene TRBV7-9; D unresolved. Germline V lookup: CDR1 SEHNR, CDR2 FQNEAQ (reference sequence). This CDR3 comprises 13 residues. Trimming left V 5 bases short and J 4 bases short, with 9 bases between. CDR3: CASSATQGNTIYF. The CDR3 DNA reads as TGTGCCAGCAGCGCAACACAGGGAAACACCATATATTTT.

The J gene is TRBJ2-1, the V gene TRBV27; D is tentatively TRBD1 or TRBD2 (6 bases each). The germline CDR1 and CDR2 sequences are MNHEY and SMNVEV (reference sequence). Trimming took 6 bases from V and 5 from J, leaving 20 bases between them. CDR3 length: 16 amino acids. The CDR3 is CASRFNFGGPNNEQFF. The CDR3 DNA reads as TGTGCCAGCAGGTTCAACTTTGGGGGGCCTAACAATGAGCAGTTCTTC.

In this sample, this clonotype turned up a few times. The V call is TRBV19, the J call TRBJ2-3; possibly TRBD1 for D (6 bases). Trimming cost V 11 bases and J 5 bases, with 14 bases left between them. This CDR3 region has 12 residues. Germline-derived CDR1 and CDR2 are LNHDA and SQIVND (reference sequence). The CDR3 here is CAAAQGKDTQYF. CDR3 DNA sequence: TGTGCCGCCGCCCAGGGGAAAGATACGCAGTATTTT. Using reference TRBV19 and TRBJ2-3 for the parts outside the CDR3, the full variable domain is DGGITQSPKYLFRKEGQNVTLSCEQNLNHDAMYWYRQDPGQGLRLIYYSQIVNDFQKGDIAEGYSVSREKKESFPLTVTSAQKNPTAFYLCAAAQGKDTQYFGPGTRLTVL.